These 29 T cell receptor beta chains were sequenced from one sample in a study of PD-L1 blockade in urothelial cancer. Time point reported: pretreatment peripheral blood. Method: immunoSEQ multiplex PCR; TCRdb's copy keeps in-frame clones and lacks some. Among more than 45,000 clones listed, approximately 81% were seen once. The source material was PBMCs, sampled around atezolizumab (anti-PD-L1) treatment. The origin of the receptors is a man aged 65 to 79 with urothelial cancer.

The chain uses TRBV18 and TRBJ2-7; a possible D gene is TRBD2 (5 bases). The germline CDR1 and CDR2 sequences are KGHSH and LQKENI. V was shortened by 1 base and J by 0 bases, with 10 bases between the two germline ends. The CDR3 runs to 15 residues. The DNA for the CDR3 is TGTGCCAGCTCACCACGAGAAGGGAGCTCCTACGAGCAGTACTTC. Translated, it gives CASSPREGSSYEQYF.

Notes on this clone: At the DNA level, this CDR3 is encoded by other sequences in the same sample as well. CDR3 in amino acids: CASSPNRVGTEAFF. The CDR3 nucleotides read TGTGCCAGCTCACCTAACAGGGTGGGCACTGAAGCTTTCTTT. V gene TRBV18 combines with J gene TRBJ1-1; TRBD1 is a possible D gene (6 bases). The CDR3 sequence is 14 residues long. V lost 3 bases, J lost 4 bases, and 12 bases lay in between. The germline CDR1 and CDR2 sequences are KGHSH and LQKENI.

This clone was counted a single time. J is TRBJ1-2 and V is TRBV6-1; possibly TRBD1 for D (6 bases). V shed 4 bases and J shed 2 bases, with 14 bases lying between them. Germline-derived CDR1 and CDR2 are MNHNS and SASEGT. The CDR3 is made up of 15 amino acids. CDR3 protein: CASSVTGTMNYGYTF. The CDR3 region has the DNA TGTGCCAGCAGTGTGACGGGGACAATGAACTATGGCTACACCTTC.

V and J are TRBV4-2 and TRBJ1-3, with a weak D call TRBD1 (5 bases). V was trimmed by 0 bases and J by 6 bases, leaving 12 bases between them. The CDR3 spans 15 residues. Per the germline V gene, CDR1 is LGHNA and CDR2 is YNFKEQ. The DNA of the CDR3 is TGTGCCAGCAGCCAAGATTGGGCAGGGAAAAACACCATATATTTT. Translation gives CASSQDWAGKNTIYF.

CDR3 loop: CASSLVMDRGLYGELFF. CDR3 nucleotide sequence: TGCGCCAGCAGCTTGGTAATGGACAGGGGATTATACGGGGAGCTGTTTTTT. This sequence joins TRBV5-1 and TRBJ2-2; 9 positions match TRBD1. Germline V lookup: CDR1 SGHRS, CDR2 YFSETQ. V dropped 0 bases and J dropped 7; count of bases not matched to a gene: 10. The CDR3 covers 17 residues.

The rearrangement uses TRBV2 and TRBJ1-2, with D possibly being TRBD1 (6 bases). The CDR3 extends over 14 amino acids. Trimming took 4 bases from V and 4 from J, leaving 13 bases between them. Germline V CDR1 and CDR2: SNHLY, FYNNEI. The CDR3 DNA follows: TGTGCCAGCAGTGTAGGGGGTAGAGGCTATGGCTACACCTTC. Its translation: CASSVGGRGYGYTF.

V gene TRBV5-1 combines with J gene TRBJ2-3, with 13 bases identical to TRBD2. The V segment lost 1 base and the J segment 3 bases; nucleotides outside the gene matches: 5. The CDR3 spans 17 residues. Per germline, CDR1 SGHRS and CDR2 YFSETQ. The CDR3 is CASSLIRGLAGTDTQYF. The CDR3 coding sequence is TGCGCCAGCAGCTTGATAAGGGGACTAGCGGGAACAGATACGCAGTATTTT.

The V gene is TRBV29-1, the J gene TRBJ2-5; D is perhaps TRBD2 (5 bases). CDR1 is SQVTM and CDR2 is ANQGSEA in the germline V gene. The V gene lost 1 base and the J gene lost 0 bases, with 12 bases spanning the gap. The CDR3 spans 15 residues. The DNA of the CDR3 is TGCAGCGTTGAAGGAGGGTTGGGTAACCAAGAGACCCAGTACTTC. It is translated as CSVEGGLGNQETQYF.

The V gene is TRBV6-6, the J gene TRBJ2-7; 16 nucleotides align to TRBD2. Germline V CDR1 and CDR2: MNHNY, SVGAGI (reference sequence). The length of the CDR3 is 15 residues. V was clipped by 6 bases and J by 5 bases; unmatched bases: 4. The DNA for the CDR3 is TGTGCCAGCAGCCGAGGGACTAGCGGGAGGGACGAGCAGTACTTC. Amino acid sequence: CASSRGTSGRDEQYF.

The V gene is TRBV6-6, the J gene TRBJ2-3; possible D gene TRBD2, 6 bases. Looked up from germline, CDR1 is MNHNY and CDR2 is SVGAGI (reference sequence). This CDR3 is 14 amino acids long. The ends were cut back, 8 bases at V and 0 bases at J, with 12 bases in the middle. CDR3 sequence (DNA): TGTGCCAGCGGGGACTTGTCTAGCACAGATACGCAGTATTTT. It encodes CASGDLSSTDTQYF.

The V gene is TRBV11-2, the J gene TRBJ2-2, with 8 bases identical to TRBD1. The CDR3 runs 17 residues. The V gene end was trimmed by 2 bases and the J gene end by 6 bases; junction bases not matched to a gene: 11. CDR1 is SGHAT, CDR2 FQNNGV, per germline. DNA of the CDR3: TGTGCCAGCAGCTTACGGGTACAGGGGGAGTTAGCCGGGGAGCTGTTTTTT. Translation gives CASSLRVQGELAGELFF.

The DNA of the CDR3 is TGTGCCAGCCTCCCCGAGCGGGCAGGGGGCAGTGGCTACACCTTC. Protein sequence: CASLPERAGGSGYTF. The J gene is TRBJ1-2, the V gene TRBV19, with 8 nucleotides matching TRBD1. Trimming removed 9 bases from V and 7 bases from J; junction bases left unmatched: 16. From germline, CDR1 is LNHDA and CDR2 SQIVND (reference sequence). CDR3 length equals 15 residues.

This chain uses TRBV5-1 with TRBJ1-4, with TRBD1 matching over 7 bases. The trim removed 5 bases at V and 3 bases at J, leaving 4 bases unmatched. CDR1 and CDR2 (germline): SGHRS, YFSETQ. The CDR3 covers 14 residues. CDR3 sequence: CASSSGQSNEKLFF. The CDR3 bases are TGCGCCAGCAGTTCGGGACAGTCTAATGAAAAACTGTTTTTT. Using reference TRBV5-1 and TRBJ1-4 for the parts outside the CDR3, the full variable domain is KAGVTQTPRYLIKTRGQQVTLSCSPISGHRSVSWYQQTPGQGLQFLFEYFSETQRNKGNFPGRFSGRQFSNSRSEMNVSTLELGDSALYLCASSSGQSNEKLFFGSGTQLSVL.

The chain couples TRBV27 to TRBJ2-7, with TRBD1 as a possible D gene (6 bases). Germline loops: CDR1 MNHEY, CDR2 SMNVEV (reference sequence). CDR3 length: 14 residues. V lost 0 bases to trimming and J lost 0 bases, with 6 bases between them. The CDR3 sequence is CASSLSDSSYEQYF. The CDR3, as DNA: TGTGCCAGCAGTTTATCGGACAGCTCCTACGAGCAGTACTTC.

The genes are TRBV6-1 and TRBJ2-7, with D perhaps TRBD1 (6 bases). CDR3 length: 13 residues. Germline-derived CDR1 and CDR2 are MNHNS and SASEGT. Trimming removed 4 bases from V and 3 bases from J, with 10 bases in between. The CDR3 coding sequence is TGTGCCAGCAGTGTCGACAGGAGCTACGAGCAGTACTTC. Encoded protein: CASSVDRSYEQYF.

The rearrangement links TRBV5-1 to TRBJ1-2; 7 bases line up with TRBD1. CDR1 and CDR2 from the germline V gene are SGHRS and YFSETQ. V trimming: 2 bases; J trimming: 9 bases; junction bases outside the gene matches: 4. This CDR3 is built from 12 residues. CDR3 in DNA: TGCGCCAGCAGCTTTGACAGGGAACGCTACACCTTC. This gives the protein CASSFDRERYTF.

The chain uses TRBV7-9 and TRBJ2-1; D is possibly TRBD1 (6 bases). Germline CDR1 reads SEHNR; CDR2 reads FQNEAQ (reference sequence). The CDR3 is 15 amino acids. Trimming removed 5 bases from V and 0 bases from J, with 11 bases in between. CDR3 protein: CASSPQGSSYNEQFF. CDR3 bases: TGTGCCAGCAGCCCCCAGGGGAGCTCCTACAATGAGCAGTTCTTC.

The chain is built from TRBV9 and TRBJ2-1; 9 bases align to TRBD1. Per the germline V gene, CDR1 is SGDLS and CDR2 is YYNGEE. CDR3 size: 15 residues. After removal of 0 bases from V and 7 bases from J, the junction contained 5 bases not matched to a gene. Written as DNA, the CDR3 is TGTGCCAGCAGCGTAGGGGACAGGGCCCTTAATGAGCAGTTCTTC. Encoded protein: CASSVGDRALNEQFF.

This clone was counted between two and nine times. A junction end diverges from the germline sequence, so it may reflect a read error. The chain links TRBV7-7 to TRBJ2-5; 9 bases map to TRBD2. The CDR3 sequence is 13 residues long. Germline V gene data show CDR1 as SSHAT and CDR2 as FNYEAQ (reference sequence). CDR3 nucleotide sequence: TGTGCTAGCAGCCTCGGACTAGCGGAGACCCAGTACTTC. Translating it yields CASSLGLAETQYF.

The chain carries TRBV6-6 and TRBJ2-7; perhaps TRBD1 as D (6 bases). Germline CDR1 reads MNHNY; CDR2 reads SVGAGI (reference sequence). The V end lost 5 bases, the J end lost 2 bases, and 13 bases lay between the germline ends. This CDR3 is 14 amino acids long. CDR3 residues: CASSPTTGTYEQYF. In DNA, the CDR3 is TGTGCCAGCAGTCCTACGACAGGAACCTACGAGCAGTACTTC.

J is TRBJ2-7 and V is TRBV7-2; the D is unclear. The germline V gene has CDR1 SGHTA and CDR2 FQGNSA. CDR3 size: 14 residues. The V end was cut by 5 bases, the J end by 0 bases, with 11 bases between. The CDR3: CASSQDFSSYEQYF. In DNA, the CDR3 is TGTGCCAGCAGCCAAGACTTCAGCTCCTACGAGCAGTACTTC. Full variable domain (missing parts from reference TRBV7-2 and TRBJ2-7): GAGVSQSPSNKVTEKGKDVELRCDPISGHTALYWYRQSLGQGLEFLIYFQGNSAPDKSGLPSDRFSAERTGGSVSTLTIQRTQQEDSAVYLCASSQDFSSYEQYFGPGTRLTVT.

The V gene is TRBV9, the J gene TRBJ2-7; 11 bases map to TRBD2. The CDR3 loop spans 16 amino acids. Losses at the gene ends were 4 bases for V and 6 bases for J; bases not matched to a gene: 12. Germline V lookup: CDR1 SGDLS, CDR2 YYNGEE. The DNA of the CDR3 is TGTGCCAGCAGCCTCGCTTCGACTAGCGGGGTGGGCGAGCAGTACTTC. Translating gives CASSLASTSGVGEQYF.

The gene calls are TRBV11-2 and TRBJ1-5, with 9 bases matching TRBD1. Trimming cost V 3 bases and J 2 bases; bases outside gene matches: 8. The CDR3 loop spans 17 amino acids. Germline V gives CDR1 SGHAT, CDR2 FQNNGV. As DNA, the CDR3 is TGTGCCAGCAGCTTGGGGACAGGGAATTCGGGCAATCAGCCCCAGCATTTT. This translates into CASSLGTGNSGNQPQHF.

The chain carries TRBV10-3 and TRBJ2-5, with 10 nucleotides matching TRBD2. V lost 0 bases and J lost 5; bases outside the gene matches: 3. The germline CDR1 and CDR2 sequences are ENHRY and SYGVKD. The CDR3 has 15 residues. This CDR3 is CAISESSGGGETQYF. CDR3 DNA sequence: TGTGCCATCAGTGAGTCGAGCGGGGGGGGTGAGACCCAGTACTTC.

The genes are TRBV6-5 and TRBJ2-5; 9 bases map to TRBD1. This CDR3 is built from 15 residues. The germline V gene has CDR1 MNHEY and CDR2 SVGAGI. V dropped 5 bases and J dropped 5; count of bases not matched to a gene: 9. CDR3 coding DNA: TGTGCCAGCAGTCGCATGGGACAGGGCGGGGAGACCCAGTACTTC. Its protein product is CASSRMGQGGETQYF.

This chain connects TRBV7-2 to TRBJ2-1, with 13 bases fitting TRBD2. CDR1 and CDR2 (germline): SGHTA, FQGNSA. The CDR3 loop spans 14 amino acids. With 6 bases clipped from V and 9 bases from J, the junction kept 5 bases outside the gene matches. CDR3 loop: CASSSGLAGAEQFF. CDR3 bases: TGTGCCAGCAGTTCCGGACTAGCGGGAGCTGAGCAGTTCTTC.

The chain carries TRBV5-4 and TRBJ2-7; 7 bases agree with TRBD2. The CDR3 spans 14 residues. J lost 5 bases, V lost 4 bases, and 9 bases had no gene match. From germline, CDR1 is SGHNT and CDR2 YYREEE (reference sequence). CDR3 in DNA: TGTGCCAGCAGCCCGGGAGGCGGAAAGGACGAGCAGTACTTC. It yields the protein CASSPGGGKDEQYF.

This clone was detected a few times. This chain uses TRBV7-9 with TRBJ1-4, with D uncertain. V lost 0 bases, J lost 8 bases, and 7 bases lay in between. The CDR3 is 13 amino acids. Germline CDR1 and CDR2: SEHNR and FQNEAQ (reference sequence). CDR3 bases: TGTGCCAGCAGCTTAGCGAACGGGGAAAAACTGTTTTTT. This encodes CASSLANGEKLFF.

This chain joins TRBV2 and TRBJ1-5; the match to TRBD1 covers 7 bases. The CDR3 consists of 16 residues. Trimming cost V 6 bases and J 3 bases; bases outside gene matches: 11. Germline CDR1 reads SNHLY; CDR2 reads FYNNEI. In nucleotides, the CDR3 is TGTGCCAGCAGGGACTCTACAGGGGCGCACAATCAGCCCCAGCATTTT. It encodes CASRDSTGAHNQPQHF.